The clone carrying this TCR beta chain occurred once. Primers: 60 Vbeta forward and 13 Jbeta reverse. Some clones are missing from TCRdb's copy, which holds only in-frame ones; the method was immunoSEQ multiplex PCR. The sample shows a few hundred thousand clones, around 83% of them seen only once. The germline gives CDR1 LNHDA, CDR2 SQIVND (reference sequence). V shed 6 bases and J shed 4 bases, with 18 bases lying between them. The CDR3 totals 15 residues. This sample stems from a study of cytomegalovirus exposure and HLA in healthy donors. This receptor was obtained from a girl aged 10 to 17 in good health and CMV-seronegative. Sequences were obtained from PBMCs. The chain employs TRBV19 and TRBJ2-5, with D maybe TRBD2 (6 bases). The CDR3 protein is CASSPLGGMGETQYF. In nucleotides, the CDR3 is TGTGCCAGTAGCCCTCTCGGGGGAATGGGAGAGACCCAGTACTTC.